The rows below give T cell receptor beta chains drawn from one sample of a study of blood T cell repertoires in COVID-19. The repertoire was sequenced with immunoSEQ multiplex PCR; TCRdb's copy has only in-frame clones and lacks some. The data hold some 240,000 clones, with 65% to 90% observed a single time. The sample comprised peripheral blood. All receptors come from a woman between 35 and 50 years old who had recovered from COVID-19. CDR3s include the opening cysteine and the closing phenylalanine or tryptophan. Rows give clone size only sometimes, using once, few, many, or a class for an expanded clone.

clone size	V gene	CDR3 protein
NA	TRBV7-9	CASSSTLQGDGYTF
NA	TRBV6-6	CAIQLAGAPTQYF
NA	TRBV4-1	CASSQDVGARQGSLRGELFF
NA	TRBV28	CASSKGQGAEKLFF
NA	TRBV10-2	CASSETSYGYTF
NA	TRBV7-9	CASRGQVNEKLFF
NA	TRBV15	CATSRSGAGGPGETQYF
NA	TRBV6-4	CDRIRGIGSNQPQHF
NA	TRBV5-8	CASSSMTSGDTDTQYF
NA	TRBV2	CASSEGQGPFF
NA	TRBV7-7	CASSPRGTDTQYF
once	TRBV18	CASSLQDNYGYTF
NA	TRBV5-1	CASRRRTDGELFF
NA	TRBV19	CASSQGFGETQYF
NA	TRBV6-5	CASSLRGPYGYTF
once	TRBV3-1/TRBV3-2	CASSQFSEVGDTQYF
NA	TRBV3-1/TRBV3-2	CASSPRGTMGGGRNEQFF
NA	TRBV19	CASSMRYGTEAFF
NA	TRBV5-4	CASSLDAALREQYF
NA	TRBV5-6	CASSPGTGGYADYGYTF
NA	TRBV2	CASRPGTESTRRYF
NA	TRBV7-2	CASSLPGLVSYNEQFF
NA	TRBV14	CASSPDIQYGYTF
NA	TRBV5-1	CASSVQSGLGNTIYF
NA	TRBV29-1	CSVSPRTDKNTEAFF
NA	TRBV24-1	CATSSSGTAYGYTF